This record concerns one T cell receptor (beta chain) sequence. This sample is part of a study of blood T cell repertoires in COVID-19. Across the whole study: Whether acute or convalescent, the COVID-19 samples came from the United States, Italy and Spain. T cells, B-cell-depleted T cells, or PBMCs supplied cDNA or gDNA.

As handled by the study authors: Counts of nucleated cells, estimated from reference gene primer amplification, were obtained. Measured with immunoSEQ multiplex PCR; TCRdb has only the in-frame clones, and not every one. For V, J and clone size, that table is used; D and trimming come from the DNA. The top ten clones hold roughly 25% of a sample with some 120,000 clones, roughly 79% of them seen once. The germline gives CDR1 SEHNR, CDR2 FQNEAQ (reference sequence). The CDR3 has 14 amino acids. Trimming at V came to 8 bases and at J to 5 bases, leaving 7 bases not matched to a gene. The source material was peripheral blood. The chain links TRBV7-9 to TRBJ2-5; 11 positions agree with TRBD1. The receptor was isolated from a human donor in a cohort sampled during active COVID-19. CDR3: CASVSGTGGETQYF. In DNA, the CDR3 is TGTGCCAGCGTCTCCGGGACAGGGGGGGAGACCCAGTACTTC.